Here is one TCR beta chain with its context. No antigen is known for it. The data were obtained in a study of cytomegalovirus exposure and HLA in healthy donors. The primer mix had 60 Vbeta and 13 Jbeta primers. Method: immunoSEQ multiplex PCR; TCRdb's copy keeps in-frame clones and lacks some. The sample consists of around 130,000 clones, 70% to 85% of them appearing once. The germline CDR1 and CDR2 sequences are KGHSH and LQKENI. The V gene end was trimmed by 3 bases and the J gene end by 8 bases; junction bases not matched to a gene: 2. The CDR3 is 14 residues long. Findings of the study overall: Analysis was performed later, and it showed HLA-associated TCR beta chains to be more clonally expanded than equally common others. A later look showed TCR association rates differing by HLA locus, highest for DRB1 and lowest for HLA-C. Solely CMV serostatus was available to characterize immune exposure.

The sequence was obtained from a boy under 10 years old in good health and CMV-seronegative. Sequencing was done on a sample of PBMCs. The chain carries TRBV18 and TRBJ2-1; 12 nucleotides match TRBD1. The CDR3 sequence: CASSPGTGGDEQFF. The CDR3 DNA reads as TGTGCCAGCTCACCGGGGACAGGGGGCGATGAGCAGTTCTTC.